This T cell receptor (beta chain) was recorded in a study of blood T cell repertoires in COVID-19. Repertoires were generated with immunoSEQ multiplex PCR, while TCRdb's copy carries only in-frame clones and drops some. The table lists about 67,000 clones, around 87% of them singletons. From germline, CDR1 is SGHNT and CDR2 YENEEA. The CDR3 runs 16 residues. Germline trimming cut 5 bases from V and 3 bases from J; bases unmatched to any gene: 9. J is TRBJ2-3 and V is TRBV11-3, with TRBD1 identical over 9 bases. The specimen sequenced was peripheral blood. This clonotype originated in a man aged 50 to 60 with active COVID-19. CDR3 amino acids: CASSHTGTGWTDTQYF. The CDR3 DNA reads TGTGCCAGCAGCCATACTGGGACAGGGTGGACAGATACGCAGTATTTT.